The 21 T cell receptor beta chains below come from one sample, sequenced in a study of long-term antiretroviral therapy in people with HIV. Researchers ran immunoSEQ v3.0 at survey level. Measured with immunoSEQ multiplex PCR; TCRdb has only the in-frame clones, and not every one. The data hold about 20,000 clones, with over 75% observed a single time. Specimen: unsorted PBMCs, collected 1.8 years before starting antiretroviral therapy. The receptors were gathered from a woman between 25 and 40 years old with HIV.

The chain uses TRBV5-1 and TRBJ2-3; 7 bases align to TRBD2. Unmatched junction bases numbered 2, after V lost 2 bases and J lost 2 bases. Germline V gives CDR1 SGHRS, CDR2 YFSETQ. The CDR3 is 14 residues long. CDR3 nucleotide sequence: TGCGCCAGCAGCTTACTAGCGAACACAGATACGCAGTATTTT. This encodes CASSLLANTDTQYF. Full variable domain (rest looked up from reference TRBV5-1 and TRBJ2-3): KAGVTQTPRYLIKTRGQQVTLSCSPISGHRSVSWYQQTPGQGLQFLFEYFSETQRNKGNFPGRFSGRQFSNSRSEMNVSTLELGDSALYLCASSLLANTDTQYFGPGTRLTVL.

The CDR3 spells CASSIDGIANYGYTF. CDR3 nucleotide sequence: TGTGCCAGTAGTATAGACGGGATAGCTAACTATGGCTACACCTTC. The chain uses TRBV19 and TRBJ1-2; D not certain. The CDR3 consists of 15 residues. Germline values: CDR1 LNHDA, CDR2 SQIVND (reference sequence). Trimming cost V 0 bases and J 0 bases, with 8 bases left between them.

The chain recombines TRBV18 with TRBJ2-4, with D tentatively TRBD1 or TRBD2 (6 bases each). Trimming cost V 1 base and J 3 bases, with 13 bases left between them. CDR1 and CDR2 (germline): KGHSH, LQKENI. The CDR3 loop spans 16 amino acids. CDR3 in amino acids: CASSPLQGTGKNIQYF. The CDR3 region has the DNA TGTGCCAGCTCACCACTTCAGGGGACTGGCAAAAACATTCAGTACTTC.

This chain joins TRBV11-2 and TRBJ1-2, with TRBD1 as a possible D gene (5 bases). CDR1 is SGHAT and CDR2 is FQNNGV in the germline V gene. V was shortened by 5 bases and J by 6 bases, with 22 bases between the two germline ends. The CDR3 is 16 amino acids. CDR3 protein: CASSPLWGTGTDGYTF. CDR3 bases: TGTGCCAGCAGCCCCTTGTGGGGGACGGGTACAGATGGCTACACCTTC.

Relative to its sample, this clone is medium-sized. This chain joins TRBV9 and TRBJ2-4; 8 nucleotides match TRBD1. Per the germline V gene, CDR1 is SGDLS and CDR2 is YYNGEE. The CDR3 runs 16 residues. J gave up 8 bases and V 0 bases, and 10 bases lay outside the gene matches. CDR3 in amino acids: CASSVAGGRGYDIQYF. CDR3 nucleotide sequence: TGTGCCAGCAGCGTAGCAGGGGGCCGCGGTTATGACATTCAGTACTTC.

In this sample, this clone turned up a few times. V and J are TRBV9 and TRBJ1-6, with 8 bases fitting TRBD1. The length of the CDR3 is 13 residues. Per germline, CDR1 SGDLS and CDR2 YYNGEE. J was trimmed by 10 bases and V by 5 bases; bases with no gene match: 5. CDR3 sequence (DNA): TGTGCCAGCAGTGATGACAGGGGCTCACCCCTCCACTTT. Protein: CASSDDRGSPLHF.

There are a few counts of this clone. The chain couples TRBV6-1 to TRBJ1-5; D gene uncertain. The CDR3 runs 13 residues. V was shortened by 4 bases and J by 5 bases, with 9 bases between the two germline ends. CDR1 is MNHNS, CDR2 SASEGT, per germline. CDR3: CASSVGEYQPQHF. The CDR3 DNA reads TGTGCCAGCAGTGTCGGAGAGTATCAGCCCCAGCATTTT.

This chain links TRBV6-4 with TRBJ2-2, with D perhaps matching TRBD2 (5 bases). The CDR3 is 15 residues long. The V end was cut by 0 bases, the J end by 2 bases, with 7 bases between. Germline V gene lookup returns CDR1 MRHNA and CDR2 SNTAGT. The CDR3 spells CASSDSTGNTGELFF. CDR3 coding DNA: TGTGCCAGCAGTGACTCGACGGGAAACACCGGGGAGCTGTTTTTT.

This clone has a handful of counts. J is TRBJ1-3 and V is TRBV11-2; the D gene is possibly TRBD1 (5 bases). The CDR3 contains 17 residues. Germline values: CDR1 SGHAT, CDR2 FQNNGV. V was cut by 5 bases and J by 0 bases, with 17 bases left in between. The CDR3 protein is CASSKASWGSSGNTIYF. In nucleotides, the CDR3 is TGTGCCAGCAGCAAAGCCTCATGGGGCTCCTCTGGAAACACCATATATTTT.

The chain uses TRBV9 and TRBJ1-2, with 8 bases that match TRBD1. Losses at the gene ends were 0 bases for V and 8 bases for J; bases not matched to a gene: 9. The CDR3 extends over 15 amino acids. CDR1 is SGDLS and CDR2 is YYNGEE in the germline V gene. The CDR3 DNA sequence: TGTGCCAGCAGCGTAGCAGGGGGCTGGGGGGAAGGCTACACCTTC. Protein sequence: CASSVAGGWGEGYTF.

The V call is TRBV14, the J call TRBJ1-3; D call uncertain. The CDR3 extends over 16 amino acids. The V and J ends lost 1 base and 2 bases respectively, with 12 bases between them. CDR1 is SGHDN, CDR2 FVKESK, per germline. In nucleotides, the CDR3 is TGTGCCAGCAGCCAAGGCGGAGATAGGGCTGGAAACACCATATATTTT. This sequence encodes CASSQGGDRAGNTIYF.

The CDR3 DNA is TGCGCCAGCAGCTTACTAGGTGCGCCTAGCGGGGGGGTCACAACCACAGATACGCAGTATTTT. This translates into CASSLLGAPSGGVTTTDTQYF. The chain joins TRBV5-1 to TRBJ2-3; 12 bases are a match to TRBD2. The CDR3 sequence is 21 residues long. CDR1 SGHRS and CDR2 YFSETQ come from the germline V gene. V lost 2 bases to trimming and J lost 2 bases; unmatched junction nucleotides: 18.

This clone was recorded once. This chain connects TRBV7-9 to TRBJ2-2; a weak D match, TRBD1 (6 bases). CDR1 SEHNR and CDR2 FQNEAQ come from the germline V gene (reference sequence). V lost 1 base, J lost 1 base, and 7 bases lay in between. The CDR3 runs 15 residues. The CDR3 DNA reads as TGTGCCAGCAGCTTAGAGGACAGGAACACCGGGGAGCTGTTTTTT. This encodes CASSLEDRNTGELFF.

The gene calls are TRBV5-1 and TRBJ2-7, with no clear D. Germline V gene data show CDR1 as SGHRS and CDR2 as YFSETQ. The CDR3 runs 15 residues. V was pared by 4 bases and J by 1 base, with 15 bases between. The CDR3 coding sequence is TGCGCCAGCAGCCCCTCGAGGAGCTATTCCTACGAGCAGTACTTC. This gives the protein CASSPSRSYSYEQYF.

This clone was detected once. The V call is TRBV5-1, the J call TRBJ2-1; 8 bases are a match to TRBD1. Germline-derived CDR1 and CDR2 are SGHRS and YFSETQ. Germline trimming cut 3 bases from V and 8 bases from J; bases unmatched to any gene: 10. The CDR3 contains 15 residues. The CDR3 protein is CASSSSRGPSDEQFF. The CDR3 DNA is TGCGCCAGCAGCTCCTCCAGGGGGCCTAGCGATGAGCAGTTCTTC.

The rearrangement uses TRBV5-1 and TRBJ1-1, with D perhaps matching TRBD1 (6 bases). Germline CDR1 SGHRS, CDR2 YFSETQ. This CDR3 spans 15 amino acids. Trimming took 2 bases from V and 1 from J, leaving 12 bases between them. The CDR3 loop reads CASSFQGTWNTEAFF. CDR3 nucleotide sequence: TGCGCCAGCAGCTTCCAGGGGACATGGAACACTGAAGCTTTCTTT. Full variable domain (missing parts from reference TRBV5-1 and TRBJ1-1): KAGVTQTPRYLIKTRGQQVTLSCSPISGHRSVSWYQQTPGQGLQFLFEYFSETQRNKGNFPGRFSGRQFSNSRSEMNVSTLELGDSALYLCASSFQGTWNTEAFFGQGTRLTVV.

This clone showed up just once. The chain uses TRBV10-3 and TRBJ2-5; the D gene is possibly TRBD2 (7 bases). Germline V gene lookup returns CDR1 ENHRY and CDR2 SYGVKD. This CDR3 has 14 residues. V was trimmed by 10 bases and J by 4 bases, leaving 19 bases between them. The CDR3 nucleotides are TGTGCCACGGCAGGGGCGCGGGGGTCAGAGACCCAGTACTTC. As protein: CATAGARGSETQYF.

The chain is built from TRBV5-1 and TRBJ2-3, with 16 bases fitting TRBD2. Germline V gives CDR1 SGHRS, CDR2 YFSETQ. The CDR3 totals 16 residues. Trimming took 4 bases from V and 5 from J; bases not matched to a gene: 4. In nucleotides, the CDR3 is TGCGCCAGCAGCACGGGGACTAGCGGGGGGGAAGATACGCAGTATTTT. Translation: CASSTGTSGGEDTQYF.

This clone was detected once. The chain couples TRBV2 to TRBJ1-6, with a possible D match to TRBD1 (5 bases). Trimming cost V 8 bases and J 10 bases, with 12 bases left between them. The CDR3 covers 12 residues. The germline gives CDR1 SNHLY, CDR2 FYNNEI. The CDR3 DNA reads as TGTGCCAGCCGACGGGGGACCTCACCCCTCCACTTT. Its protein is CASRRGTSPLHF.

This clone was picked up a small number of times. This chain links TRBV27 with TRBJ2-2; no clear D gene. The germline V and J ends were trimmed by 5 bases and 3 bases, with 7 bases remaining between them. Germline V lookup: CDR1 MNHEY, CDR2 SMNVEV (reference sequence). The CDR3 sequence is 13 residues long. CDR3 protein: CASSLFYTGELFF. CDR3 nucleotides: TGTGCCAGCAGTCTTTTTTACACCGGGGAGCTGTTTTTT.

The chain is built from TRBV5-1 and TRBJ2-7; 16 bases align to TRBD2. After removal of 4 bases from V and 3 bases from J, the junction contained 7 bases not matched to a gene. The CDR3 extends over 17 amino acids. Germline V lookup: CDR1 SGHRS, CDR2 YFSETQ. The CDR3 loop is CASSKAGLAGGGYEQYF. CDR3 DNA sequence: TGCGCCAGCAGCAAGGCGGGACTAGCGGGGGGGGGCTACGAGCAGTACTTC. Variable domain in full (rest from reference TRBV5-1 and TRBJ2-7): KAGVTQTPRYLIKTRGQQVTLSCSPISGHRSVSWYQQTPGQGLQFLFEYFSETQRNKGNFPGRFSGRQFSNSRSEMNVSTLELGDSALYLCASSKAGLAGGGYEQYFGPGTRLTVT.